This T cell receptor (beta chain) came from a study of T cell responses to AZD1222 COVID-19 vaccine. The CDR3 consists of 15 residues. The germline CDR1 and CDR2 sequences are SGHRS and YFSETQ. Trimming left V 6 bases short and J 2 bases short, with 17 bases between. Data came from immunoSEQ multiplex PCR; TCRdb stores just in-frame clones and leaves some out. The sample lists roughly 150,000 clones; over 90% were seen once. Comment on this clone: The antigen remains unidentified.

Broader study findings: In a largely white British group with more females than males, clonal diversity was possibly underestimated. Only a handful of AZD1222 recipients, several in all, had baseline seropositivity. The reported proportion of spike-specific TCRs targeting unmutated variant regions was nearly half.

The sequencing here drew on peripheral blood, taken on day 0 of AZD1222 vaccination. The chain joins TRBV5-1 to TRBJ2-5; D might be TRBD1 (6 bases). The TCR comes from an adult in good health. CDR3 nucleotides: TGCGCCAGCACCCCATTCGGGACACCTCAAGAGACCCAGTACTTC. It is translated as CASTPFGTPQETQYF.